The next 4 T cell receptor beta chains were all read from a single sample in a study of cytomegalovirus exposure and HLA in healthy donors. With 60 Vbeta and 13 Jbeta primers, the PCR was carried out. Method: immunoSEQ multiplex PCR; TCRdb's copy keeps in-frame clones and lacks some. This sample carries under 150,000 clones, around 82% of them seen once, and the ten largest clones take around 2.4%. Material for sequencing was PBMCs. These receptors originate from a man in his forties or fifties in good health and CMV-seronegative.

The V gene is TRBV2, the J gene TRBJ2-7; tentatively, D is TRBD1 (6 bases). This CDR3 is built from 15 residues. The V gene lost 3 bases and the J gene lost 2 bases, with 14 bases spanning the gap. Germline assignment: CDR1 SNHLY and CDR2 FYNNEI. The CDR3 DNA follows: TGTGCCAGCAGTGAGGGTTGGGGGCCGCCCTACGAGCAGTACTTC. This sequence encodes CASSEGWGPPYEQYF.

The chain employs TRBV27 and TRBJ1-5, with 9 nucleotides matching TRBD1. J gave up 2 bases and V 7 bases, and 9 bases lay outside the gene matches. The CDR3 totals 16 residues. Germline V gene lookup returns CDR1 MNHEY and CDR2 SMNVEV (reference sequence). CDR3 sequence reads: CASKGQGSKGNQPQHF. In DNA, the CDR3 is TGTGCCAGCAAAGGACAGGGGAGTAAAGGCAATCAGCCCCAGCATTTT.

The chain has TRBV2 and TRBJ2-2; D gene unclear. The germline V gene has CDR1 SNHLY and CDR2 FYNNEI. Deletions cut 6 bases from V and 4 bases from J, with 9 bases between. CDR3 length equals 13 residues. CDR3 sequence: CASSEQSTGELFF. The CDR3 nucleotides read TGTGCCAGCAGCGAACAGTCCACCGGGGAGCTGTTTTTT.

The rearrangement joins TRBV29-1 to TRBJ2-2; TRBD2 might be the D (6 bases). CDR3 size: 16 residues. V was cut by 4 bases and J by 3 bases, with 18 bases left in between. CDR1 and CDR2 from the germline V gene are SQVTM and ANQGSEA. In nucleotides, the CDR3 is TGCAGCGTTGCGTCCCCCGGGACTCCCTACACCGGGGAGCTGTTTTTT. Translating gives CSVASPGTPYTGELFF.